The entry below describes one T cell receptor beta chain. Its target is not known. Germline lookup yields CDR1 MGHRA and CDR2 YSYEKL. The V gene lost 0 bases and the J gene lost 3 bases, with 11 bases spanning the gap. This CDR3 spans 15 amino acids. This sample was taken from a study of CXCR4 blockade with PD-1 therapy in pancreatic cancer. Findings and caveats of the study: Clone frequency correlated with its number of distinct nucleotide rearrangements.

Profiling relied on immunoSEQ multiplex PCR, and the TCRdb table lists in-frame clones only, not all of them. The sample has roughly 3,000 clones, approximately 39% seen once; the top ten hold approximately 27%. This chain uses TRBV4-1 with TRBJ1-2; D call uncertain. The material sequenced was tumor tissue. The sequence derives from a human donor with pancreatic ductal adenocarcinoma. Written as DNA, the CDR3 is TGCGCCAGCAGCCAAGATTTATATGGCCACTATGGCTACACCTTC. Protein product: CASSQDLYGHYGYTF.